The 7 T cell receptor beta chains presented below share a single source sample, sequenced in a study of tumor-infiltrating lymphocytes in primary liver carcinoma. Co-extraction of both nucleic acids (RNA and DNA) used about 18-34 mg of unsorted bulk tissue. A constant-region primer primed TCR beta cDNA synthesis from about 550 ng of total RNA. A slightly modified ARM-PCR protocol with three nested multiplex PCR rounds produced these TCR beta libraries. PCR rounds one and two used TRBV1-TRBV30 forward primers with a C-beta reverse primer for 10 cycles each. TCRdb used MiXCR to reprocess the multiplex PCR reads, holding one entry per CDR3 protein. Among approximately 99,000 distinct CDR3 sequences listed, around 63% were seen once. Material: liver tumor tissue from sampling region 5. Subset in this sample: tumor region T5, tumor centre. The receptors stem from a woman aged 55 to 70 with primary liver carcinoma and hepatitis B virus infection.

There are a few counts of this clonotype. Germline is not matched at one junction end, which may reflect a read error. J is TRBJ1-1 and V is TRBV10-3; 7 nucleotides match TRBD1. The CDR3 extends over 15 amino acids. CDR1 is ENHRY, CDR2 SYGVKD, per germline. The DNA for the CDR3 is TGTGCCATCACGAGAGGGACAGCCATGAACACTGAAGTTTTCTTT. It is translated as CAITRGTAMNTEVFF.

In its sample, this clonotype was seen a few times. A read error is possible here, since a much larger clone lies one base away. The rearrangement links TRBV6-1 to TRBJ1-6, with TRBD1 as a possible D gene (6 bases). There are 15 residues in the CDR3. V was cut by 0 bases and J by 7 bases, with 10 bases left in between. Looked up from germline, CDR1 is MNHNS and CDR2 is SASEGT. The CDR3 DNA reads TGTGCCAGCAGTGAAGCTCGGGGGACAAATTCACCCCTCCACTTT. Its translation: CASSEARGTNSPLHF.

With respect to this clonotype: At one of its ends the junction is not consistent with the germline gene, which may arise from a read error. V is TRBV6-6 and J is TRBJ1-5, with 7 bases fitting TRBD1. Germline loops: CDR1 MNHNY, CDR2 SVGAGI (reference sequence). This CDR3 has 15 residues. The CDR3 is CASSFRQGSNQSQHF. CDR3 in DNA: TGTGCTAGCAGTTTCAGACAGGGCAGCAATCAGTCCCAGCATTTT.

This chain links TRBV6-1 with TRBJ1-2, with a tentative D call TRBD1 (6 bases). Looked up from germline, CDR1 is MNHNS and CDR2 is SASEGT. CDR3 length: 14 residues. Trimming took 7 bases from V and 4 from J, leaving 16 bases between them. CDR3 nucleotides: TGTGCCAGCACTGATGAGAGGGGGGCCTATGGCTACACCTTC. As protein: CASTDERGAYGYTF.

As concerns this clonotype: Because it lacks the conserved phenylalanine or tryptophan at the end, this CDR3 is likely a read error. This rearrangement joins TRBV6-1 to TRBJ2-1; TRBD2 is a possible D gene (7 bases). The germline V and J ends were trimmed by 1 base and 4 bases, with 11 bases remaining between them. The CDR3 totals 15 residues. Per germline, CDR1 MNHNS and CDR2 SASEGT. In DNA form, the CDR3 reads TGTGCCAGCAGTGAAGATGGGAGGGGGTACAATGAGCAGTTCTCC. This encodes CASSEDGRGYNEQFS.

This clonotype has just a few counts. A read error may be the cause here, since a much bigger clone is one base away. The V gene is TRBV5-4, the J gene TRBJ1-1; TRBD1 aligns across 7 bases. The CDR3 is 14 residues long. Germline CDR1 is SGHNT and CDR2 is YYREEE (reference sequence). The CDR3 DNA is TGTGCCAGCAGCCCCCGACAGGGTAAAACTGAAGCTTACTTT. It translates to CASSPRQGKTEAYF.

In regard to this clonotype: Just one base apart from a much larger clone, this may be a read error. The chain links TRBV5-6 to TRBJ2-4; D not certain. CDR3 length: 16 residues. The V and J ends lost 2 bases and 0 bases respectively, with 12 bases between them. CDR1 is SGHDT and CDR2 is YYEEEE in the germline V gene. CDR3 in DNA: TGTGCCAGCAGCTTACCACAGTTACTAGCCAAAAACATTCAGTACTTC. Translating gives CASSLPQLLAKNIQYF.